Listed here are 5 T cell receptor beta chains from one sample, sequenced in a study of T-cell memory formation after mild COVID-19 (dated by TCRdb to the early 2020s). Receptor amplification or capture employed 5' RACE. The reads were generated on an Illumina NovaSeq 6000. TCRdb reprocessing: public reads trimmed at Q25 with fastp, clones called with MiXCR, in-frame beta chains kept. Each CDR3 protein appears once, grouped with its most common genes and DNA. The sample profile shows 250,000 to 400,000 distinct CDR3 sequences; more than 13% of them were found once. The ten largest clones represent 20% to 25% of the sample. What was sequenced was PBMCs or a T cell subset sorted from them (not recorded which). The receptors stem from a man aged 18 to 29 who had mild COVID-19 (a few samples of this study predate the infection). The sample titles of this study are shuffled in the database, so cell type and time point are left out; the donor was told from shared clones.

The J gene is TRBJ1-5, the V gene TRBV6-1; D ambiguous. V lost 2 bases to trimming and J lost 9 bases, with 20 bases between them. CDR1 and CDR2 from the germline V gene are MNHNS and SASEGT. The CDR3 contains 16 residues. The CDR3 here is CASSENLPELWRPQHF. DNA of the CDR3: TGTGCCAGCAGTGAAAACCTTCCAGAACTTTGGAGGCCCCAGCATTTT.

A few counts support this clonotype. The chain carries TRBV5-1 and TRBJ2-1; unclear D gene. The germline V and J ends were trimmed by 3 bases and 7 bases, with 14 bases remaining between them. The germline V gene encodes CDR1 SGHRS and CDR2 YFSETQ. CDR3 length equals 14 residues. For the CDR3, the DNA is TGCGCCAGCAGCTCTGGGGTCTGGGTGAATGAGCAGTTCTTC. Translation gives CASSSGVWVNEQFF. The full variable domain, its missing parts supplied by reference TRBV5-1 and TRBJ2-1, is KAGVTQTPRYLIKTRGQQVTLSCSPISGHRSVSWYQQTPGQGLQFLFEYFSETQRNKGNFPGRFSGRQFSNSRSEMNVSTLELGDSALYLCASSSGVWVNEQFFGPGTRLTVL.

The CDR3 coding sequence is TGCGCCAGCAGCCAACTCCTAAACACAGATACGCAGTATTTT. The encoded protein is CASSQLLNTDTQYF. J is TRBJ2-3 and V is TRBV4-1; D remains ambiguous. The germline gives CDR1 MGHRA, CDR2 YSYEKL. Trimming cost V 2 bases and J 2 bases, with 8 bases left between them. The CDR3 has 14 amino acids.

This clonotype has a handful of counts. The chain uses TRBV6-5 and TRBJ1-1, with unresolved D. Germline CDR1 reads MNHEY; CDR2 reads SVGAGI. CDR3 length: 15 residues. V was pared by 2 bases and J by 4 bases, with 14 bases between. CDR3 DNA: TGTGCCAGCAGTTACCGGCCTCAGGTGAGCACTGAAGCTTTCTTT. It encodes CASSYRPQVSTEAFF.

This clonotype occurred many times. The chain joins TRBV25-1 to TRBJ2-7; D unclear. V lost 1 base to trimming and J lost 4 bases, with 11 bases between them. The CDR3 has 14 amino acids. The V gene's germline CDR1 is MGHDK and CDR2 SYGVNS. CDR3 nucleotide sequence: TGTGCCAGCAGTGAATCGGATTGGCGTTACGAGCAGTACTTC. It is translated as CASSESDWRYEQYF.